A selection of T cell receptor beta chains follows, all from one sample in a study of T cell repertoires in cytomegalovirus infection. The antigens of these receptors remain unknown. Using its own MiXCR run on the reads, TCRdb lists one record per CDR3 protein. The repertoire has 80,000 or so distinct CDR3 sequences, about 24% of them found once; the top ten carry roughly 50%. The sequences come from CD8+ T cells from cultured PBMCs, collected from culture after CMV antigen stimulation. These receptors were taken from a human donor in good health (CMV status not recorded). Some clones in this sample may be carry-over from other donors' samples. CDR3s leave out the opening cysteine and the closing phenylalanine or tryptophan.

TRBV3-1,TRBJ2-5,ASSQAETQY
TRBV2,TRBJ2-5,ASSDPVPTGGAETQY
TRBV6-2/TRBV6-3,TRBJ2-3,ASSYGGPESTDTQY
TRBV7-9,TRBJ2-7,ASSPPGTEPSYEQY
TRBV9,TRBJ2-1,ASSVGGAPHNEQF
TRBV9,TRBJ1-4,ASSVGSRGRLGREKLF
TRBV6-5,TRBJ1-2,ASSSGQSGYGYT
TRBV7-8,TRBJ2-1,ASSELAGGHNEQF
TRBV15,TRBJ2-1,ATSRTSGSVNEQF
TRBV2,TRBJ1-1,ASSESGLLEAF
TRBV29-1,TRBJ2-6,STQGSANVLT
TRBV27,TRBJ2-3,ASSLKGFRTDTQY
TRBV20-1,TRBJ2-7,SAVPPGRETHEQY
TRBV7-6,TRBJ2-1,ASSSRTGLNNEQF
TRBV4-1,TRBJ1-2,ASSQGEIGGYGYT
TRBV28,TRBJ2-7,ASSPTRTVHEQY
TRBV7-9,TRBJ2-1,ASTEGLNNERF
TRBV7-3,TRBJ2-2,ASSLEYPSGGSTGELF
TRBV20-1,TRBJ2-7,SAERIQSSYEQY
TRBV6-2/TRBV6-3,TRBJ2-1,ASRPTGLQLDNEQF
TRBV7-2,TRBJ1-2,ASSFPWENYGYT
TRBV5-1,TRBJ1-2,ASSNKGDYGYT
TRBV18,TRBJ2-3,ASSPMVGGYTDTQY
TRBV2,TRBJ1-2,ASTHWLGANYGYT
TRBV29-1,TRBJ2-7,SVEDPASYEQY
TRBV7-8,TRBJ2-1,ASSPDSSYNEQF
TRBV13,TRBJ2-1,ASSSPPPTSGANEQF
TRBV7-9,TRBJ1-4,ASSQNRAGSYEKLF
TRBV28,TRBJ2-3,ASSLVGRPDTQY